The 6 T cell receptor beta chains listed next were all sequenced from one sample in a study of blood T cell repertoires in COVID-19. TCRdb keeps only in-frame clones here, not all; method: immunoSEQ multiplex PCR. The sample yields around 150,000 clones, roughly 83% seen once. The sequenced sample was PBMCs or T cells enriched from blood (not recorded which). These receptor sequences come from a woman aged 55 to 70 who had recovered from COVID-19.

This clone has more than one count but fewer than ten. This rearrangement joins TRBV28 to TRBJ2-6, with D hard to call. Germline loops: CDR1 MDHEN, CDR2 SYDVKM. This CDR3 region has 19 residues. The ends were cut back, 5 bases at V and 0 bases at J, with 20 bases in the middle. The CDR3 region is CASSLHQVPENSGANVLTF. The CDR3, as DNA: TGTGCCAGCAGTCTTCATCAGGTTCCAGAAAACTCTGGGGCCAACGTCCTGACTTTC.

V is TRBV6-1 and J is TRBJ2-1, with TRBD2 matching 8 bases. Germline lookup yields CDR1 MNHNS and CDR2 SASEGT. The J segment lost 16 bases and the V segment lost 0 bases, leaving 5 bases of the junction unmatched. The CDR3 loop spans 12 amino acids. Written as DNA, the CDR3 is TGTGCCAGCAGTGAAGCGTCGGGAGGGTATTTCTTC. Translating gives CASSEASGGYFF.

The CDR3 DNA follows: TGTGCCAGCAGTTACGGACAGGGTAACACCGGGGAGCTGTTTTTT. Amino acid sequence: CASSYGQGNTGELFF. The chain carries TRBV6-5 and TRBJ2-2; 8 bases are a match to TRBD1. The CDR3 spans 15 residues. J gave up 2 bases and V 2 bases, and 1 base lay outside the gene matches. In germline, CDR1 is MNHEY, CDR2 SVGAGI.

This clone was found once. The V gene is TRBV15, the J gene TRBJ2-2; D is uncertain. Per the germline V gene, CDR1 is LNHNV and CDR2 is YYDKDF (reference sequence). The ends were cut back, 0 bases at V and 6 bases at J, with 2 bases in the middle. The CDR3 length is 12 residues. CDR3 residues: CATSRDAGELFF. The CDR3 nucleotides are TGTGCCACCAGCAGAGACGCCGGGGAGCTGTTTTTT.

The V and J genes are TRBV6-5 and TRBJ2-1; the match to TRBD2 covers 8 bases. This CDR3 has 13 residues. Germline CDR1 is MNHEY and CDR2 is SVGAGI. V lost 6 bases to trimming and J lost 6 bases; unmatched junction nucleotides: 4. CDR3 amino acids: CASRRTSLNEQFF. The CDR3 region has the DNA TGTGCCAGCAGAAGGACTAGCCTCAATGAGCAGTTCTTC.

The chain links TRBV7-2 to TRBJ2-7, with TRBD2 identical over 7 bases. The CDR3 totals 16 residues. V trimming: 1 base; J trimming: 7 bases; junction bases outside the gene matches: 13. Per the germline V gene, CDR1 is SGHTA and CDR2 is FQGNSA. Written as DNA, the CDR3 is TGTGCCAGCAGCTTAGGCCCCGGCGGGGGAGTAACTGAGCAGTACTTC. Its protein product is CASSLGPGGGVTEQYF.